This T cell receptor beta chain was sequenced for a study of blood T cell repertoires in COVID-19. CDR1 is LGHNT, CDR2 FRNRAP, per germline. The V and J ends lost 5 bases and 0 bases respectively, with 8 bases between them. The CDR3 covers 14 residues. Donors were grouped by their self-reported clinical history. In the source study's methods: Nucleated cell number was recorded as an estimate derived from reference gene primer amplification. Using immunoSEQ multiplex PCR, the repertoire was profiled, and TCRdb retains in-frame clones only, with some absent. From that table come the V and J calls and clone size; the DNA was used to work out D and trimming. The sample comprises a few hundred thousand clones, about 90% of which are singletons, and 2.5% to 3% rests with the top ten.

Input material: PBMCs or T cells enriched from blood (not recorded which). This sequence was found in a woman aged 30 to 39 who had recovered from COVID-19. V usage is TRBV12-5 and J usage is TRBJ1-3; D ambiguous. The CDR3 here is CASGPADSGNTIYF. The CDR3 nucleotides are TGTGCTAGTGGTCCAGCGGACTCTGGAAACACCATATATTTT.